This T cell receptor (beta chain) was found in a study of blood T cell repertoires in COVID-19. Study-wide background: Samples came from the United States, Italy and Spain, spanning acute and convalescent COVID-19.

This CDR3 has 17 residues. Germline V gene sequence: CDR1 SEHNR, CDR2 FQNEAQ (reference sequence). With 3 bases clipped from V and 10 bases from J, the junction kept 12 bases outside the gene matches. Original processing notes: Counts of nucleated cells, estimated from reference gene primer amplification, were obtained. Method: immunoSEQ multiplex PCR; TCRdb's copy keeps in-frame clones and lacks some. V and J calls and clone size follow that table, whereas D and trimming were derived from the DNA. The sample comprises around 260,000 clones, 88% of which are singletons, and approximately 4% rests with the top ten.

This clonotype was obtained from a man in his sixties who had recovered from COVID-19. Sequences were obtained from peripheral blood. This chain connects TRBV7-9 to TRBJ1-4; 12 bases agree with TRBD1. This CDR3 reads CASSFATPGTGGGKLFF. In nucleotides, the CDR3 is TGTGCCAGCAGCTTCGCGACCCCCGGGACAGGGGGCGGAAAACTGTTTTTT. The full variable domain, with the rest looked up from reference TRBV7-9 and TRBJ1-4, is DTGVSQNPRHKITKRGQNVTFRCDPISEHNRLYWYRQTLGQGPEFLTYFQNEAQLEKSRLLSDRFSAERPKGSFSTLEIQRTEQGDSAMYLCASSFATPGTGGGKLFFGSGTQLSVL.